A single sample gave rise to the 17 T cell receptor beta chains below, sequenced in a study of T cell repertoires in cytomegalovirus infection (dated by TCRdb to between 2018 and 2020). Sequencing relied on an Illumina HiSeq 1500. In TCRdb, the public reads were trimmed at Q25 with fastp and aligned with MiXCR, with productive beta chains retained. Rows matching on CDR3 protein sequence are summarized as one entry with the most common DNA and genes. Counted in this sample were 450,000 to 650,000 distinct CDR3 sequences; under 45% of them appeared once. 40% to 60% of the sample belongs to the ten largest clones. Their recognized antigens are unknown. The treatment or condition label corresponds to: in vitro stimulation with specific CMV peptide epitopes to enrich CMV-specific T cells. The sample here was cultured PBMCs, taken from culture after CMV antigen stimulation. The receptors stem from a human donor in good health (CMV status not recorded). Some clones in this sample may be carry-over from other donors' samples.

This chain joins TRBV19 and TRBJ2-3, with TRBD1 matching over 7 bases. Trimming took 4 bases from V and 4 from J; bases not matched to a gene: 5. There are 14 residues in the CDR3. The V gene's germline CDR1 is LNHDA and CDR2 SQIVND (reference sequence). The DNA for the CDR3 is TGTGCCAGTAGTACGACAGGGTCCCCAGATACGCAGTATTTT. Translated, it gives CASSTTGSPDTQYF.

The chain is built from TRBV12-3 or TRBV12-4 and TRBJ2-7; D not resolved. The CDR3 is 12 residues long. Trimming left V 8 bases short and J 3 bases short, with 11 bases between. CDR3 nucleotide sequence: TGTGCCAGCGGCCGGGTCGACTACGAGCAGTACTTC. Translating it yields CASGRVDYEQYF.

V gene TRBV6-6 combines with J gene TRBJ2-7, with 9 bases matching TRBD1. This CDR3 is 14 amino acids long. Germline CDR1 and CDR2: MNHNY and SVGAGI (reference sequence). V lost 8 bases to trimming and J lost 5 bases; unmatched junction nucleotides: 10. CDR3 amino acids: CASLRGTGSNEQYF. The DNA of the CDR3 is TGTGCCAGCCTAAGAGGGACAGGGAGCAACGAGCAGTACTTC.

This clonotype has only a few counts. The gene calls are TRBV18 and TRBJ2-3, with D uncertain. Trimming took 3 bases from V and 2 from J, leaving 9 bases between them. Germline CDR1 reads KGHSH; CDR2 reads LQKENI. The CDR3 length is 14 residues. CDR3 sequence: CASSPGQATDTQYF. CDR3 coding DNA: TGTGCCAGCTCACCGGGTCAGGCCACAGATACGCAGTATTTT.

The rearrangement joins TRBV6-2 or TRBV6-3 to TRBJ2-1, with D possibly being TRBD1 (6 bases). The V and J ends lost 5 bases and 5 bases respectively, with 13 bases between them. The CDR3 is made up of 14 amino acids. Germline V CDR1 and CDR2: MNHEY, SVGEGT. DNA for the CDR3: TGTGCCAGCAGTGGGACACGCCGAGACAATGAGCAGTTCTTC. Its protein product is CASSGTRRDNEQFF.

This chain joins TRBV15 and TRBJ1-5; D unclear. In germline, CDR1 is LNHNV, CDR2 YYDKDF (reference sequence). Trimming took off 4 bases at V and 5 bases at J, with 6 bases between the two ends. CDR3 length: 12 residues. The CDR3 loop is CATSKVDQPQHF. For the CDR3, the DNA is TGTGCCACCAGCAAGGTTGATCAGCCCCAGCATTTT.

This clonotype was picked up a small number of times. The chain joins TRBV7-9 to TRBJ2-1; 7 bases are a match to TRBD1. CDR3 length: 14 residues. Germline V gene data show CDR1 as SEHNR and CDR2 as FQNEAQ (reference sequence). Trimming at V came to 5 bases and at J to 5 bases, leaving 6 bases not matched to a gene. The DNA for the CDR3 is TGTGCCAGCAGCAGGGACAGACATAACAATGAGCAGTTCTTC. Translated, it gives CASSRDRHNNEQFF.

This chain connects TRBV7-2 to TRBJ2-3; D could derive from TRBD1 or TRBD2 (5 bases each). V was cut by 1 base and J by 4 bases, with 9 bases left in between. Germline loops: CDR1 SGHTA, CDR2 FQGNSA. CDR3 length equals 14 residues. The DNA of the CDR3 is TGTGCCAGCAGCTTAGACCGGGGCTCAGATACGCAGTATTTT. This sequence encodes CASSLDRGSDTQYF.

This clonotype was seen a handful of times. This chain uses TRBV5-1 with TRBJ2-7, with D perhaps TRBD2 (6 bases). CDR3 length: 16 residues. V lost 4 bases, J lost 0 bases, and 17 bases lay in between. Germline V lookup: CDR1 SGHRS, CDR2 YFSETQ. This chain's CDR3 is CASSLLQEGLSYEQYF. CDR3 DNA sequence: TGCGCCAGCAGCCTACTCCAGGAGGGACTCTCCTACGAGCAGTACTTC.

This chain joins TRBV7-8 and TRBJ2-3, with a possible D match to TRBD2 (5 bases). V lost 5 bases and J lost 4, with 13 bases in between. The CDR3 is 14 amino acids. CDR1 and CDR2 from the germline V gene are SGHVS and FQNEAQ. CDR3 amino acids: CASSLIGIPDTQYF. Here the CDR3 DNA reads TGTGCCAGCAGCCTCATCGGGATCCCAGATACGCAGTATTTT.

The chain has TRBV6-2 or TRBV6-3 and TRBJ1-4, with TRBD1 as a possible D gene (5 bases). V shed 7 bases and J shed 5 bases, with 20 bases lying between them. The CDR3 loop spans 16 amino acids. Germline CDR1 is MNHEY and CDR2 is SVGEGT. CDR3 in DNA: TGTGCCAGCAATCCCCCCTGGGGGAGGGCGAATGAAAAACTGTTTTTT. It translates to CASNPPWGRANEKLFF.

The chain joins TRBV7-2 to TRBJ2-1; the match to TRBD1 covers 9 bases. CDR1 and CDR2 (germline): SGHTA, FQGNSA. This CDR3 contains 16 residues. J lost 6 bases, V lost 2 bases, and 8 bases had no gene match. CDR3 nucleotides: TGTGCCAGCAGCTTAAAAACACAGGGGGCGCGCAATGAGCAGTTCTTC. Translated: CASSLKTQGARNEQFF.

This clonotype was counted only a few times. DNA of the CDR3: TGTGCCACCCGAATGGGGGGGATGGACACTGAAGCTTTCTTT. Its translation is CATRMGGMDTEAFF. V is TRBV10-3 and J is TRBJ1-1; weak D call: TRBD1 (5 bases). Germline V gene sequence: CDR1 ENHRY, CDR2 SYGVKD. V was pared by 10 bases and J by 3 bases, with 18 bases between. The CDR3 spans 14 residues.

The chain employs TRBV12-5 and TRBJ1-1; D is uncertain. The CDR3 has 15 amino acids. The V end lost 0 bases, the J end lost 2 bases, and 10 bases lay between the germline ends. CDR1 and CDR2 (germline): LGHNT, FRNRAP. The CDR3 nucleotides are TGTGCTAGTGGTTTGGTTTTGCCAGGCAACACTGAAGCTTTCTTT. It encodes CASGLVLPGNTEAFF.

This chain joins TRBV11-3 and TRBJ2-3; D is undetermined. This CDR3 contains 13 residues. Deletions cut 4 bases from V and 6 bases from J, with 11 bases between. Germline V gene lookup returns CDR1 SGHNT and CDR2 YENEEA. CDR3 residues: CASSSTREDTQYF. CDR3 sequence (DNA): TGTGCCAGCAGCTCCACCCGAGAGGATACGCAGTATTTT.

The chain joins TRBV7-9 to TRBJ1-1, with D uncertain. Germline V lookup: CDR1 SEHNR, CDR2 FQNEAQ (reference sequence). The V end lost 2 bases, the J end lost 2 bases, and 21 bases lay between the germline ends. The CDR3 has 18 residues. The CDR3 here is CASSLLSGRRQFNTEAFF. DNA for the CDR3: TGTGCCAGCAGCTTACTTTCCGGCCGGCGGCAATTTAACACTGAAGCTTTCTTT.

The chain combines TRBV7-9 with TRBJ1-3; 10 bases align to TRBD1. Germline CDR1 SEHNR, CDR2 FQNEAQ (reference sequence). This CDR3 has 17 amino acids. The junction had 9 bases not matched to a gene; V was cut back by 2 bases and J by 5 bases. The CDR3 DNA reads TGTGCCAGCAGCTTACTGACAGGGGGCGGTCTGAGAAACACCATATATTTT. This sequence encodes CASSLLTGGGLRNTIYF.